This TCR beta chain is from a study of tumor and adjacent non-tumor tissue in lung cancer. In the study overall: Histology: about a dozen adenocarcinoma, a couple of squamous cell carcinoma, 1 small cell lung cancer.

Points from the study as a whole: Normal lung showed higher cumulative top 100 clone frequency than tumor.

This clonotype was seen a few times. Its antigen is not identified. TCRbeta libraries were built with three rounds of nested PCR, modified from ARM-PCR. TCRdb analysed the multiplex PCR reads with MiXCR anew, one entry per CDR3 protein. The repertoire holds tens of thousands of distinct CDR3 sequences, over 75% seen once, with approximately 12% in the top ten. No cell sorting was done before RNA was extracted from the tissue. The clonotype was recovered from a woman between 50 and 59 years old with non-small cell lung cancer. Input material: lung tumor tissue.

The CDR3 DNA is TGCAGCGTTGCGGATTTCGGGGGCCAGGGCAGGCAGCATTTT. Encoded protein: CSVADFGGQGRQHF. The rearrangement links TRBV29-1 to TRBJ2-3, with D tentatively TRBD1 (6 bases). The J call may not be correct, given that the DNA end is closer to TRBJ1-5. The CDR3 covers 14 residues. Germline-derived CDR1 and CDR2 are SQVTM and ANQGSEA.